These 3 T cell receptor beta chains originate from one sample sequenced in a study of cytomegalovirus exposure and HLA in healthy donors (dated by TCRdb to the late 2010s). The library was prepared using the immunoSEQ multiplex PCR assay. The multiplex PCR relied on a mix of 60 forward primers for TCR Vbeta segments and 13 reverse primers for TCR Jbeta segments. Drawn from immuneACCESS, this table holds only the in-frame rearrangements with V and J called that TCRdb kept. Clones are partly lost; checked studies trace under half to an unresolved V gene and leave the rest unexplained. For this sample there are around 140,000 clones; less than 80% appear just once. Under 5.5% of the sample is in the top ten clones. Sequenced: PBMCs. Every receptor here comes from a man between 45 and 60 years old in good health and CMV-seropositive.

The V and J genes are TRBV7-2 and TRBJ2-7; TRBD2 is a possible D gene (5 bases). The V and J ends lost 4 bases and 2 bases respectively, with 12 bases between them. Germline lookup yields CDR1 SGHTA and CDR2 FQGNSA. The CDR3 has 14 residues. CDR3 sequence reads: CASSSSSVAYEQYF. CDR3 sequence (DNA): TGTGCCAGCAGCTCTAGCAGCGTCGCCTACGAGCAGTACTTC.

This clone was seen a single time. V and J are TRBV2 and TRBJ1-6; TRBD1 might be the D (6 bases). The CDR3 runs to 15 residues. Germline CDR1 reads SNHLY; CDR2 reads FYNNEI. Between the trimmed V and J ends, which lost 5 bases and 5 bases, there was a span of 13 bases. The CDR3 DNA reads TGTGCCAGCAGTCCTATGAGGACAGATAATTCACCCCTCCACTTT. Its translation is CASSPMRTDNSPLHF. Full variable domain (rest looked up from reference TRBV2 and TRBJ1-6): EPEVTQTPSHQVTQMGQEVILRCVPISNHLYFYWYRQILGQKVEFLVSFYNNEISEKSEIFDDQFSVERPDGSNFTLKIRSTKLEDSAMYFCASSPMRTDNSPLHFGNGTRLTVT.

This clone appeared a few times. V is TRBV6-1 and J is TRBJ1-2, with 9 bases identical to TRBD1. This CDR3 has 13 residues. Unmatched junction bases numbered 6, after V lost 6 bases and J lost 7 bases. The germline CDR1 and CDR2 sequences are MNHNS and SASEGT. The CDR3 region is CASSLGQGFGYTF. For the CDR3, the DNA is TGTGCCAGCAGCTTAGGACAGGGGTTTGGCTACACCTTC.